These 12 T cell receptor beta chains were all obtained from the same sample, sequenced in a study of blood T cell repertoires in COVID-19. Clones were read by immunoSEQ multiplex PCR, and TCRdb kept only the in-frame ones, dropping some. Found here are over 10,000 clones, around 90% of them singletons; the top ten hold around 20%. The sequenced sample was peripheral blood. Every receptor here comes from a human donor with active COVID-19. The donor label of this sample is uncertain.

V gene TRBV9 combines with J gene TRBJ1-5, with 9 positions matching TRBD1. CDR3 length: 15 residues. V lost 4 bases to trimming and J lost 1 base; unmatched junction nucleotides: 3. CDR1 and CDR2 from the germline V gene are SGDLS and YYNGEE. CDR3 loop: CASSPTGGSNQPQHF. The CDR3 DNA is TGTGCCAGCAGCCCAACAGGGGGCAGCAATCAGCCCCAGCATTTT.

This rearrangement joins TRBV27 to TRBJ1-4; 7 bases fit TRBD1. The V gene's germline CDR1 is MNHEY and CDR2 SMNVEV (reference sequence). The CDR3 has 16 amino acids. V shed 6 bases and J 0 bases; nucleotides not matched to a gene: 7. This CDR3 is CASRWTGSSTNEKLFF. DNA for the CDR3: TGTGCCAGCAGATGGACAGGCTCTTCAACTAATGAAAAACTGTTTTTT.

V and J are TRBV7-2 and TRBJ1-3; D is undetermined. Per the germline V gene, CDR1 is SGHTA and CDR2 is FQGNSA. The CDR3 is 14 amino acids. V was pared by 0 bases and J by 1 base, with 4 bases between. CDR3 sequence reads: CASSLASSGNTIYF. CDR3 coding DNA: TGTGCCAGCAGCTTAGCCTCGTCTGGAAACACCATATATTTT. Full variable domain (rest looked up from reference TRBV7-2 and TRBJ1-3): GAGVSQSPSNKVTEKGKDVELRCDPISGHTALYWYRQSLGQGLEFLIYFQGNSAPDKSGLPSDRFSAERTGGSVSTLTIQRTQQEDSAVYLCASSLASSGNTIYFGEGSWLTVV.

The chain combines TRBV11-2 with TRBJ2-7, with TRBD1 as a possible D gene (6 bases). Trimming stripped 5 bases from V and 3 bases from J, with 11 bases between. Per germline, CDR1 SGHAT and CDR2 FQNNGV. The CDR3 has 13 residues. The CDR3 DNA reads TGTGCCAGCAGCCCCCAACAGGGCTACGAGCAGTACTTC. Protein: CASSPQQGYEQYF.

The chain recombines TRBV4-2 with TRBJ2-2; the match to TRBD1 covers 8 bases. The germline CDR1 and CDR2 sequences are LGHNA and YNFKEQ. V was clipped by 8 bases and J by 2 bases; unmatched bases: 10. CDR3 size: 16 residues. The DNA of the CDR3 is TGTGCCAGCTCCCAGGGGGCTAGTCTCAACACCGGGGAGCTGTTTTTT. It translates to CASSQGASLNTGELFF.

This clone was seen more than once but under ten times. V usage is TRBV5-4 and J usage is TRBJ2-2; no clear D gene. The length of the CDR3 is 13 residues. CDR1 SGHNT and CDR2 YYREEE come from the germline V gene (reference sequence). Trimming took 0 bases from V and 4 from J, leaving 4 bases between them. The CDR3 sequence is CASSLDSTGELFF. CDR3 nucleotide sequence: TGTGCCAGCAGCTTGGACAGCACCGGGGAGCTGTTTTTT.

This clone was observed a single time. The rearrangement joins TRBV7-9 to TRBJ2-2, with D perhaps matching TRBD1 (6 bases). The CDR3 is made up of 18 amino acids. Between the trimmed V and J ends, which lost 4 bases and 10 bases, there was a span of 28 bases. CDR1 is SEHNR and CDR2 is FQNEAQ in the germline V gene (reference sequence). CDR3 sequence reads: CASSYKSYFGQRVEELFF. CDR3 bases: TGTGCCAGCAGCTACAAATCATACTTTGGACAGCGAGTAGAGGAGCTGTTTTTT.

The V call is TRBV5-1, the J call TRBJ2-1; 7 nucleotides line up with TRBD1. Germline CDR1 is SGHRS and CDR2 is YFSETQ. CDR3 length: 15 residues. V gave up 1 base and J gave up 3 bases; unmatched junction bases: 4. The CDR3, as DNA: TGCGCCAGCAGCTTGACAGGGGAAAACTACAATGAGCAGTTCTTC. Translating gives CASSLTGENYNEQFF.

The chain links TRBV27 to TRBJ2-1, with 7 nucleotides matching TRBD2. CDR1 is MNHEY and CDR2 is SMNVEV in the germline V gene (reference sequence). The CDR3 loop spans 16 amino acids. Trimming took 6 bases from V and 8 from J; bases not matched to a gene: 16. The CDR3 spells CASSAIGAGVVDEQFF. The DNA of the CDR3 is TGTGCCAGCAGCGCTATCGGGGCGGGGGTGGTGGATGAGCAGTTCTTC.

The rearrangement uses TRBV12-3 or TRBV12-4 and TRBJ2-7; TRBD1 agrees at 8 bases. Trimming cost V 4 bases and J 7 bases; bases outside gene matches: 6. CDR3 length equals 13 residues. The DNA of the CDR3 is TGTGCCAGCAGTTCCCACAGGGGGAGGGAGCAGTACTTC. Translated, it gives CASSSHRGREQYF.

The chain joins TRBV4-1 to TRBJ2-7; 8 bases are a match to TRBD2. The ends lost 4 bases at V and 0 bases at J; junction bases unmatched: 5. CDR1 MGHRA and CDR2 YSYEKL come from the germline V gene. CDR3 size: 15 residues. The CDR3 DNA follows: TGCGCCAGCAGCCTTCAGCGGGGGTACTCCTACGAGCAGTACTTC. Protein product: CASSLQRGYSYEQYF.

V usage is TRBV4-1 and J usage is TRBJ2-1; tentative D call: TRBD1 (6 bases). The germline V and J ends were trimmed by 2 bases and 9 bases, with 29 bases remaining between them. CDR3 length: 19 residues. From germline, CDR1 is MGHRA and CDR2 YSYEKL. The CDR3: CASSQKRGRQVSIWSEQFF. CDR3 nucleotide sequence: TGCGCCAGCAGCCAAAAACGAGGAAGACAGGTAAGCATTTGGTCTGAGCAGTTCTTC.